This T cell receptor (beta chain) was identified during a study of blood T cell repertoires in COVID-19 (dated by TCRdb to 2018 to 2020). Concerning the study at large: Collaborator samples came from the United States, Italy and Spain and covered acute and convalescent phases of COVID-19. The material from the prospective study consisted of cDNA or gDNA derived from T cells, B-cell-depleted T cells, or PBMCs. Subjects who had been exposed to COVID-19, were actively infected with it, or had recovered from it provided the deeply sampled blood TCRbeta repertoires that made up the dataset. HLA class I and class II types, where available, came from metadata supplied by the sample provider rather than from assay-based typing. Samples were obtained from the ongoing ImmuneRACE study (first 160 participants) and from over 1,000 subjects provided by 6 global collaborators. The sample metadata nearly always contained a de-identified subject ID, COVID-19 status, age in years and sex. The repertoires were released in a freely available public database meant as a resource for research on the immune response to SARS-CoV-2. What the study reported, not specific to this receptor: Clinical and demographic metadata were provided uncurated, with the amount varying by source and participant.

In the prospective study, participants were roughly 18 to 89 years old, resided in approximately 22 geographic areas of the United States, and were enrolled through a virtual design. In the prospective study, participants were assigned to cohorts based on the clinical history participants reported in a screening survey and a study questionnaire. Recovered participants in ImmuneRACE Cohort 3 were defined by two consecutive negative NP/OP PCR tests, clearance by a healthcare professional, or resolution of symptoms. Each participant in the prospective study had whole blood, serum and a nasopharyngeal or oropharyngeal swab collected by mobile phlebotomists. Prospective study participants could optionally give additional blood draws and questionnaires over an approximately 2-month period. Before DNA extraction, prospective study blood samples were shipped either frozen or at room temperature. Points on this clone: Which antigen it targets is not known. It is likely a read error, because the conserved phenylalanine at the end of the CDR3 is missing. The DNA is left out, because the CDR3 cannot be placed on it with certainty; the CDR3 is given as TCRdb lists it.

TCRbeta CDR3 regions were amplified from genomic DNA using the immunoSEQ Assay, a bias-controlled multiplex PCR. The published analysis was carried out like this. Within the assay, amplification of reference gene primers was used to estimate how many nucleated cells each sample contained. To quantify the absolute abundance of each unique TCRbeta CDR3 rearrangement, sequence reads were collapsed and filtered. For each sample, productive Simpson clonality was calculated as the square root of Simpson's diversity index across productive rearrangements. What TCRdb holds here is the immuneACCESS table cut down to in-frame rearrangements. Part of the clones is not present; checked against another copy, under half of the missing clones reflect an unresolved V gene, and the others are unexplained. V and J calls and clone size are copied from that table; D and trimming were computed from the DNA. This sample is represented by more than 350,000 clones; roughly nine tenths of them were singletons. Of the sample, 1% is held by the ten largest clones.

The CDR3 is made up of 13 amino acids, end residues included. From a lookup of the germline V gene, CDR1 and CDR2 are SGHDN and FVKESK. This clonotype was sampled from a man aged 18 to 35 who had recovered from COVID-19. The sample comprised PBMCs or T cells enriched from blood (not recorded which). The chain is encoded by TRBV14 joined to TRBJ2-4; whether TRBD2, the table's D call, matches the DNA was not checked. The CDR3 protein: CASSQNQGLPLSV.